Below, 10 T cell receptor beta chains from the same sample are listed, as sequenced in a study of T cell repertoires in cytomegalovirus infection. Via MiXCR, TCRdb re-called the reads, giving one row per CDR3 protein. The sample shows roughly 990,000 distinct CDR3 sequences, around 32% of them seen only once. Which antigens these TCRs recognize remains unknown. This sample comprised cultured CD8+ T cells from PBMCs, obtained from culture after CMV antigen stimulation. These receptors were collected from a human donor in good health (CMV status not recorded). Some clones in this sample may be carry-over from other donors' samples.

Comment on this clonotype: The junction departs from germline at one end; a sequencing error may be responsible. The chain links TRBV27 to TRBJ2-6; D possibly corresponds to TRBD2 (5 bases). This CDR3 spans 15 amino acids. Germline values: CDR1 MNHEY, CDR2 SMNVEV (reference sequence). The CDR3 here is CVSGTDSSGANVLTF. DNA for the CDR3: TGTGTCAGCGGTACGGATAGCTCTGGGGCCAACGTCCTGACTTTC.

This clonotype was observed at least ten times. The chain carries TRBV7-6 and TRBJ1-4, with D uncertain. Germline assignment: CDR1 SGHVS and CDR2 FNYEAQ. The germline V and J ends were trimmed by 1 base and 0 bases, with 9 bases remaining between them. This CDR3 contains 16 residues. CDR3 DNA sequence: TGTGCCAGCAGCTTAGTTACGGCGCCAACTAATGAAAAACTGTTTTTT. Protein product: CASSLVTAPTNEKLFF.

This clonotype was picked up many times. This sequence joins TRBV27 and TRBJ1-2; no reliable D call. Deletions cut 6 bases from V and 5 bases from J, with 13 bases between. Germline CDR1 and CDR2: MNHEY and SMNVEV (reference sequence). This CDR3 has 13 residues. CDR3 region: CASSLAGNYGYTF. CDR3 bases: TGTGCCAGCAGCTTAGCCGGGAATTATGGCTACACCTTC.

There are many counts of this clonotype. The chain is built from TRBV7-9 and TRBJ2-5; D perhaps matches TRBD1 (6 bases). This CDR3 contains 11 residues. Trimming left V 6 bases short and J 7 bases short, with 9 bases between. Germline loops: CDR1 SEHNR, CDR2 FQNEAQ (reference sequence). In DNA form, the CDR3 reads TGTGCCAGCAGTTCACAGGGGACCCAGTACTTC. The encoded protein is CASSSQGTQYF.

This chain connects TRBV27 to TRBJ2-7; D is possibly TRBD2 (5 bases). V was trimmed by 5 bases and J by 3 bases, leaving 17 bases between them. The CDR3 has 15 amino acids. CDR1 is MNHEY, CDR2 SMNVEV, per germline (reference sequence). The CDR3 DNA reads as TGTGCCAGCAGTCCCGTTGGACTGGCTAGCTACGAGCAGTACTTC. Translating it yields CASSPVGLASYEQYF.

The chain is built from TRBV27 and TRBJ1-4; D unclear. This CDR3 spans 15 amino acids. Per germline, CDR1 MNHEY and CDR2 SMNVEV (reference sequence). V lost 3 bases, J lost 2 bases, and 10 bases lay in between. CDR3 protein: CASSLDYETNEKLFF. CDR3 nucleotide sequence: TGTGCCAGCAGTTTGGATTACGAGACTAATGAAAAACTGTTTTTT.

V usage is TRBV5-6 and J usage is TRBJ2-1, with TRBD2 identical over 11 bases. V trimming: 2 bases; J trimming: 8 bases; junction bases outside the gene matches: 9. The germline V gene has CDR1 SGHDT and CDR2 YYEEEE. The CDR3 length is 16 residues. The CDR3 reads CASSFSGIAGGDEQFF. Written as DNA, the CDR3 is TGTGCCAGCAGCTTCTCCGGAATAGCGGGGGGGGATGAGCAGTTCTTC.

The V and J genes are TRBV2 and TRBJ2-5; unclear D gene. This CDR3 spans 11 amino acids. Looked up from germline, CDR1 is SNHLY and CDR2 is FYNNEI. The CDR3 spells CVVAGSETQYF. CDR3 coding DNA: TGTGTCGTCGCAGGTTCGGAGACCCAGTACTTC.

The chain is built from TRBV7-9 and TRBJ2-7; D tentatively reads TRBD1 or TRBD2 (6 bases each). The V gene lost 5 bases and the J gene lost 2 bases, with 22 bases spanning the gap. Germline CDR1 SEHNR, CDR2 FQNEAQ (reference sequence). CDR3 length: 17 amino acids. The CDR3 region has the DNA TGTGCCAGCAGCCAGGAGGGGGTTAGGGTCGCTCCCTACGAGCAGTACTTC. Translating gives CASSQEGVRVAPYEQYF.

The V gene is TRBV27, the J gene TRBJ2-3, with 7 bases identical to TRBD1. V shed 3 bases and J 2 bases; nucleotides not matched to a gene: 5. Germline V gene data show CDR1 as MNHEY and CDR2 as SMNVEV (reference sequence). The CDR3 consists of 15 residues. CDR3 in amino acids: CASSFYDRVTDTQYF. CDR3 nucleotide sequence: TGTGCCAGCAGTTTTTACGACAGGGTCACAGATACGCAGTATTTT.